These 18 T cell receptor beta chains came from one sample sequenced in a study of human T cells and chemical hapten exposure. TCRdb re-derived calls from the RACE reads in MiXCR, one entry per CDR3 protein. Among 35,000 to 50,000 distinct CDR3 sequences listed, around a tenth were seen once. Time point of the sample: patch test 2, 6 weeks after DPC sensitization. Described treatment: therapeutic diphenylcyclopropenone sensitization with weekly scalp DPC. Total RNA extraction was carried out from unfractionated whole blood. This specimen consisted of whole blood, obtained in connection with sensitization to the hapten diphenylcyclopropenone (DPC). These receptors all stem from a woman aged 25 to 39 with alopecia areata. Some clones in this sample may be carry-over from other donors' samples.

The V and J genes are TRBV7-7 and TRBJ2-5; TRBD1 matches 7 bases. V shed 6 bases, J shed 4 bases, and the junction held 5 bases outside the gene matches. Germline lookup yields CDR1 SSHAT and CDR2 FNYEAQ (reference sequence). CDR3 length equals 13 residues. CDR3 sequence: CASRPTGTETQYF. CDR3 nucleotide sequence: TGTGCCAGCAGACCGACAGGGACAGAGACCCAGTACTTC.

A few counts support this clonotype. This sequence joins TRBV5-6 and TRBJ2-5; a weak D match, TRBD2 (5 bases). The CDR3 length is 15 residues. CDR1 and CDR2 (germline): SGHDT, YYEEEE. V was trimmed by 4 bases and J by 3 bases, leaving 16 bases between them. This CDR3 is CASSTWQAVEETQYF. The CDR3 nucleotides read TGTGCCAGCAGCACCTGGCAAGCGGTCGAAGAGACCCAGTACTTC. The complete variable domain, with remaining parts taken from reference TRBV5-6 and TRBJ2-5, reads DAGVTQSPTHLIKTRGQQVTLRCSPKSGHDTVSWYQQALGQGPQFIFQYYEEEERQRGNFPDRFSGHQFPNYSSELNVNALLLGDSALYLCASSTWQAVEETQYFGPGTRLLVL.

As to this clonotype: Being one base from a much bigger clone, this may be a read error. The chain links TRBV5-1 to TRBJ2-3, with D perhaps matching TRBD1 (5 bases). The better agreement between TRBJ1-5 and the DNA end casts doubt on the J call. The V gene's germline CDR1 is SGHRS and CDR2 YFSETQ. This CDR3 is built from 13 residues. CDR3 coding DNA: TGCGCCAGCAGCCCGCGGGAACAGGATACGCAGCATTTT. Its protein is CASSPREQDTQHF.

This clonotype has just a few counts. This chain links TRBV29-1 with TRBJ2-4; a possible D gene is TRBD1 (5 bases). Trimming cost V 6 bases and J 6 bases, with 9 bases left between them. This CDR3 region has 11 residues. Germline CDR1 SQVTM, CDR2 ANQGSEA. The DNA of the CDR3 is TGCAGCGTCTGGGGCATAAACATTCAGTACTTC. It specifies CSVWGINIQYF.

This clonotype occurred a few times. This chain joins TRBV6-2 or TRBV6-3 and TRBJ2-3, with D perhaps matching TRBD1 or TRBD2 (5 bases each). This CDR3 is 17 amino acids long. V lost 5 bases and J 0 bases, leaving 18 bases between the germline ends. The germline gives CDR1 MNHEY, CDR2 SVGEGT. This chain's CDR3 is CASSDHPRDGSTDTQYF. CDR3 nucleotides: TGTGCCAGCAGTGACCATCCCAGGGACGGCAGCACAGATACGCAGTATTTT.

At least ten counts were recorded for this clonotype. The chain links TRBV5-4 to TRBJ1-1, with TRBD1 matching 7 bases. Per germline, CDR1 SGHNT and CDR2 YYREEE (reference sequence). The CDR3 runs to 14 residues. The trim removed 3 bases at V and 4 bases at J, leaving 6 bases unmatched. CDR3 amino acids: CASSSSGGGTEAFF. CDR3 DNA: TGTGCCAGCAGCTCCTCAGGGGGTGGCACTGAAGCTTTCTTT. Full variable domain (outside the CDR3, taken from reference TRBV5-4 and TRBJ1-1): ETGVTQSPTHLIKTRGQQVTLRCSSQSGHNTVSWYQQALGQGPQFIFQYYREEENGRGNFPPRFSGLQFPNYSSELNVNALELDDSALYLCASSSSGGGTEAFFGQGTRLTVV.

V usage is TRBV28 and J usage is TRBJ2-7; D may be TRBD1 or TRBD2 (5 bases each). V was cut by 9 bases and J by 1 base, with 16 bases left in between. Germline CDR1 MDHEN, CDR2 SYDVKM. The CDR3 is 14 amino acids. The CDR3 is CASWGTDPSYEQYF. The CDR3 region has the DNA TGTGCCAGTTGGGGGACGGACCCGTCCTACGAGCAGTACTTC. Variable domain in full (rest from reference TRBV28 and TRBJ2-7): DVKVTQSSRYLVKRTGEKVFLECVQDMDHENMFWYRQDPGLGLRLIYFSYDVKMKEKGDIPEGYSVSREKKERFSLILESASTNQTSMYLCASWGTDPSYEQYFGPGTRLTVT.

This chain connects TRBV2 to TRBJ2-7, with D maybe TRBD2 (6 bases). This CDR3 is built from 13 residues. V was trimmed by 6 bases and J by 7 bases, leaving 16 bases between them. CDR1 and CDR2 from the germline V gene are SNHLY and FYNNEI. CDR3 sequence reads: CASRSEGGTEQYF. In nucleotides, the CDR3 is TGTGCCAGCAGATCAGAGGGAGGAACTGAGCAGTACTTC.

The chain employs TRBV10-3 and TRBJ2-7; TRBD1 aligns across 8 bases. The V and J ends lost 10 bases and 2 bases, in that order; junction bases with no gene match: 10. Germline V lookup: CDR1 ENHRY, CDR2 SYGVKD. This CDR3 is built from 14 residues. For the CDR3, the DNA is TGTGCCACCGGAACAACAGGGGGAACCTACGAGCAGTACTTC. Protein sequence: CATGTTGGTYEQYF.

This clonotype has just a few counts. This chain links TRBV9 with TRBJ2-7; no firm D call. This CDR3 has 13 residues. V shed 0 bases and J shed 3 bases, with 7 bases lying between them. The germline CDR1 and CDR2 sequences are SGDLS and YYNGEE. Here the CDR3 DNA reads TGTGCCAGCAGCGTAGCAAGTGACTACGAGCAGTACTTC. Protein product: CASSVASDYEQYF.

The chain joins TRBV7-6 to TRBJ2-2; D is unclear. The CDR3 consists of 11 residues. The germline V gene encodes CDR1 SGHVS and CDR2 FNYEAQ. Trimming removed 11 bases from V and 7 bases from J, with 11 bases in between. Written as DNA, the CDR3 is TGTGCCTGGGTACTTGGCGGGGAGCTGTTTTTT. Its protein is CAWVLGGELFF.

V is TRBV6-1 and J is TRBJ2-3; D gene unclear. CDR3 length equals 14 residues. V was pared by 2 bases and J by 2 bases, with 8 bases between. The germline CDR1 and CDR2 sequences are MNHNS and SASEGT. CDR3 DNA: TGTGCCAGCAGTGAACGGCTGAACACAGATACGCAGTATTTT. This translates into CASSERLNTDTQYF.

This clonotype was seen repeatedly, ten times or more. V is TRBV5-6 and J is TRBJ2-7; 7 nucleotides agree with TRBD1. Germline assignment: CDR1 SGHDT and CDR2 YYEEEE. Trimming at V came to 3 bases and at J to 3 bases, leaving 3 bases not matched to a gene. The CDR3 contains 13 residues. The CDR3 is CASSSGQRYEQYF. DNA of the CDR3: TGTGCCAGCAGCTCGGGACAGCGCTACGAGCAGTACTTC.

In DNA, the CDR3 is TGTGCCAGCAGCCGAGAGGTCCAAGAGACCCAGTACTTC. It specifies CASSREVQETQYF. This sequence joins TRBV7-3 and TRBJ2-5; D remains ambiguous. The CDR3 runs to 13 residues. With 5 bases removed from V and 1 base from J, the gap between germline ends came to 8 bases. Germline loops: CDR1 SGHTA, CDR2 FQGTGA.

This clonotype was detected many times. V is TRBV5-1 and J is TRBJ2-7; 10 bases map to TRBD2. Germline values: CDR1 SGHRS, CDR2 YFSETQ. The V and J ends lost 4 bases and 9 bases, in that order; junction bases with no gene match: 7. The CDR3 covers 13 residues. The CDR3 nucleotides are TGCGCCAGCAGCCCCCGGACTAGCGGTGTGCAGTACTTC. It encodes CASSPRTSGVQYF.

This CDR3 is CASGDNNSPLHF. The CDR3 DNA reads TGTGCCAGCGGGGATAATAATTCACCCCTCCACTTT. The J gene is TRBJ1-6, the V gene TRBV28; D not certain. The CDR3 totals 12 residues. Germline-derived CDR1 and CDR2 are MDHEN and SYDVKM. Between the trimmed V and J ends, which lost 8 bases and 5 bases, there was a span of 7 bases.

Many counts were recorded for this clonotype. The chain uses TRBV3-1 and TRBJ2-2; either TRBD1 or TRBD2 may supply D (5 bases each). This CDR3 spans 15 amino acids. V lost 3 bases to trimming and J lost 1 base, with 9 bases between them. Looked up from germline, CDR1 is LGHDT and CDR2 is YNNKEL (reference sequence). For the CDR3, the DNA is TGTGCCAGCAGCCATGGGACCGGGAACACCGGGGAGCTGTTTTTT. Translating it yields CASSHGTGNTGELFF.

The chain has TRBV9 and TRBJ1-3; D ambiguous. V gave up 3 bases and J gave up 0 bases, with 10 bases separating them. Germline V CDR1 and CDR2: SGDLS, YYNGEE. This CDR3 comprises 15 residues. CDR3 residues: CASSDGRSSGNTIYF. The CDR3 nucleotides are TGTGCCAGCAGCGACGGACGGAGCTCTGGAAACACCATATATTTT.